This record covers a single TCR beta chain. The germline V gene has CDR1 SGHVS and CDR2 FQNEAQ. The V end was cut by 5 bases, the J end by 6 bases, with 16 bases between. This CDR3 is 14 amino acids long. Study processing details: Reference gene primer amplification yielded estimated nucleated cell counts. Using immunoSEQ multiplex PCR, the repertoire was profiled, and TCRdb retains in-frame clones only, with some absent. V and J calls and clone size are copied from that table; D and trimming were computed from the DNA. This table has 150,000 to 200,000 clones, about 80% appearing once. This sample stems from a study of blood T cell repertoires in COVID-19. About the study: PBMCs, B-cell-depleted T cells, or T cells were the source of the cDNA or gDNA that made up the material.

The rearrangement joins TRBV7-8 to TRBJ1-1; D is unclear. The sample comprised PBMCs or T cells enriched from blood (not recorded which). The clonotype was recovered from a woman aged 55-69 years with acute COVID-19. The CDR3 is CASSLRYALPEAFF. The CDR3, as DNA: TGTGCCAGCAGCCTGCGATACGCACTCCCTGAAGCTTTCTTT. Together with reference TRBV7-8 and TRBJ1-1, the CDR3 gives the full variable domain: GAGVSQSPRYKVAKRGQDVALRCDPISGHVSLFWYQQALGQGPEFLTYFQNEAQLDKSGLPSDRFFAERPEGSVSTLKIQRTQQEDSAVYLCASSLRYALPEAFFGQGTRLTVV.